A selection of T cell receptor beta chains follows, all from one sample in a study of blood T cell repertoires in COVID-19. Sequencing used immunoSEQ multiplex PCR; TCRdb keeps in-frame clones, though not all of them. The sample has about 210,000 clones, over 75% seen once. The specimen sequenced was PBMCs or T cells enriched from blood (not recorded which). The receptors originated from a man aged 35 to 55 who had recovered from COVID-19. Both conserved end residues are trimmed from each CDR3.

>TRBV5-1|TRBJ2-3
ASSKGTAHTDTQY
>TRBV2|TRBJ1-2
ASGEQADYGYT
>TRBV2|TRBJ2-1
ASSEARHTYEQF
>TRBV5-6|TRBJ1-2
ASSLGSHYGYT
>TRBV29-1|TRBJ1-2
SVYIPLYGYT
>TRBV27|TRBJ2-5
ASTRREGTETQY
>TRBV2|TRBJ1-2
AGRQDDYGYT
>TRBV7-9|TRBJ1-3
ASRGTGPGNTIY
>TRBV10-3|TRBJ2-1
AISEAGTSGKGYEQF
>TRBV18|TRBJ1-2
ASSPSGNTNYGYT
>TRBV18|TRBJ1-3
ASSRLEGNTIY
>TRBV27|TRBJ1-2
ASSPNTRNYGYT
>TRBV12-3/TRBV12-4|TRBJ2-1
ASSYRVAEQF
>TRBV10-3|TRBJ2-1
AISGGVGGYYNEQF
>TRBV3-1/TRBV3-2|TRBJ2-2
ASSQGWGVAELF
>TRBV14|TRBJ1-4
ASSQHLQGEKLF
>TRBV6-6|TRBJ1-5
ASSYSDSQPQH
>TRBV5-1|TRBJ1-2
ASSLNGPDYGYT
>TRBV7-9|TRBJ1-2
ASSPRDTNYGYT
>TRBV11-2|TRBJ2-5
ASSFLSGGETQY
>TRBV6-6|TRBJ1-5
ASSFAQGANQPQH
>TRBV5-1|TRBJ1-1
ASSLRQGMNTEAF
>TRBV5-1|TRBJ1-2
ASSLDGQAFYGYT
>TRBV5-8|TRBJ2-5
ASSLVRQVPPSHETQY
>TRBV29-1|TRBJ1-4
SVDKYGTGGEKLF
>TRBV14|TRBJ1-2
ASSQRQGEDGYT
>TRBV9|TRBJ2-1
ASSSGTGGYNEQF
>TRBV6-5|TRBJ1-1
ASSSGTGGAF
>TRBV11-1|TRBJ2-7
ASSLLAAGGTYEQY
>TRBV24-1|TRBJ2-1
ATSDRGYNEQF
>TRBV5-6|TRBJ2-5
ASSFLETQY
>TRBV13|TRBJ2-2
ASSTPTGGGELF
>TRBV6-5|TRBJ1-2
ASSYSETPPAGGYT
>TRBV18|TRBJ1-1
ASSEAGNTEAF
>TRBV6-5|TRBJ1-2
ASSPVGARYGYT
>TRBV18|TRBJ1-5
ASSPSTGLSQPQH
>TRBV2|TRBJ2-4
ASNKGLAGGVDY
>TRBV19|TRBJ1-2
ASSGGGRGNYGYT
>TRBV20-1|TRBJ2-7
SASNRDRVPYEQY
>TRBV7-3|TRBJ2-1
ASSLLAGGYNEQF
>TRBV18|TRBJ1-6
ASSVALSSYNSPLH
>TRBV28|TRBJ1-5
ASTFNTNQPQH
>TRBV11-3|TRBJ2-7
ASSLGGSSYEQY
>TRBV2|TRBJ1-5
ASSGALLNQPQH
>TRBV5-1|TRBJ2-5
ASSLPGLAGGETQY
>TRBV6-6|TRBJ2-2
ASSPPSGDPNTGELF
>TRBV30|TRBJ1-5
AWSTIRGQPQH
>TRBV7-2|TRBJ1-1
ASSSDRTGLAEAF
>TRBV6-5|TRBJ1-5
ASSYSEGAQPQH